The 9 T cell receptor beta chains below come from one sample, sequenced in a study of T-cell reconstitution after alpha-beta-depleted transplantation in children. Unique molecular identifiers were incorporated into the prepared TCRbeta library. TCRdb reanalysed the PCR reads using MiXCR and keeps one entry per CDR3 protein. The sample has roughly 120,000 distinct CDR3 sequences, under 13% seen once. Sequences were derived from PBMCs, sampled before TCRalphabeta/CD19-depleted stem cell transplant. The receptors stem from a boy between 2 and 10 years old with acute lymphoblastic leukemia, due to receive a stem cell transplant.

This clonotype has only a few counts. The chain links TRBV11-2 to TRBJ2-4; 8 bases agree with TRBD2. In germline, CDR1 is SGHAT, CDR2 FQNNGV. The CDR3 sequence is 15 residues long. With V trimmed by 1 base and J by 5 bases, 4 bases remained unmatched. The CDR3 DNA reads TGTGCCAGCAGCTTAGGGGCTAGCGGGCAAAACATTCAGTACTTC. Its translation is CASSLGASGQNIQYF.

The chain employs TRBV29-1 and TRBJ2-6; D is perhaps TRBD1 or TRBD2 (5 bases each). The germline V and J ends were trimmed by 3 bases and 0 bases, with 15 bases remaining between them. This CDR3 has 17 residues. Per the germline V gene, CDR1 is SQVTM and CDR2 is ANQGSEA. The CDR3 protein is CSVEVRQRGSGANVLTF. The CDR3 region has the DNA TGCAGCGTTGAGGTCAGACAGAGGGGCTCTGGGGCCAACGTCCTGACTTTC.

This clonotype has at least ten counts. V gene TRBV6-5 combines with J gene TRBJ2-2; no firm D call. Germline V gene sequence: CDR1 MNHEY, CDR2 SVGAGI. The CDR3 sequence is 12 residues long. The ends were cut back, 7 bases at V and 0 bases at J, with 3 bases in the middle. The CDR3 is CASKPNTGELFF. Written as DNA, the CDR3 is TGTGCCAGCAAACCGAACACCGGGGAGCTGTTTTTT.

The chain links TRBV12-3 or TRBV12-4 to TRBJ1-4, with a weak D call TRBD1 (6 bases). V dropped 4 bases and J dropped 8 bases, with 14 bases sitting between them. The CDR3 spans 14 residues. CDR3 nucleotide sequence: TGTGCCAGCAGTTATGGCAGGGGAGGCGAAAAACTGTTTTTT. This codes for CASSYGRGGEKLFF.

The sample holds a few counts of this clonotype. This chain links TRBV5-4 with TRBJ1-1; possibly TRBD1 for D (5 bases). Germline CDR1 reads SGHNT; CDR2 reads YYREEE (reference sequence). The CDR3 length is 16 residues. The V gene lost 0 bases and the J gene lost 0 bases, with 12 bases spanning the gap. The CDR3 DNA sequence: TGTGCCAGCAGCTTGGGTGACAGCGCCATGAACACTGAAGCTTTCTTT. Encoded protein: CASSLGDSAMNTEAFF.

The gene calls are TRBV12-3 or TRBV12-4 and TRBJ1-3, with no clear D. This CDR3 has 15 residues. The germline V and J ends were trimmed by 6 bases and 0 bases, with 12 bases remaining between them. CDR3 loop: CASRLGPDSGNTIYF. DNA for the CDR3: TGTGCCAGCAGACTAGGACCCGACTCTGGAAACACCATATATTTT.

This chain links TRBV28 with TRBJ2-3; D perhaps matches TRBD2 (7 bases). The CDR3 is 15 residues long. Between the trimmed V and J ends, which lost 3 bases and 2 bases, there was a span of 12 bases. CDR1 and CDR2 (germline): MDHEN, SYDVKM. CDR3 sequence: CASSFGGGNTDTQYF. The CDR3 DNA reads as TGTGCCAGCAGTTTTGGGGGGGGCAACACAGATACGCAGTATTTT.

This clonotype was picked up one time. The chain links TRBV6-1 to TRBJ2-4, with 8 bases fitting TRBD1. This CDR3 comprises 16 residues. J gave up 0 bases and V 6 bases, and 7 bases lay outside the gene matches. Germline V CDR1 and CDR2: MNHNS, SASEGT. Written as DNA, the CDR3 is TGTGCCAGCAGAACCCACAGGGGGGTAGCCAAAAACATTCAGTACTTC. It translates to CASRTHRGVAKNIQYF.

The chain recombines TRBV7-9 with TRBJ2-2; D remains unclear. The V end was cut by 3 bases, the J end by 7 bases, with 9 bases between. The CDR3 extends over 13 amino acids. Per the germline V gene, CDR1 is SEHNR and CDR2 is FQNEAQ (reference sequence). The CDR3 DNA sequence: TGTGCCAGCAGCTTCTTACGAGTCGGGGAGCTGTTTTTT. It translates to CASSFLRVGELFF.